A selection of T cell receptor beta chains follows, all from one sample in a study of a mutant IDH1 vaccine in newly diagnosed glioma. Sequenced by immunoSEQ multiplex PCR; TCRdb stores in-frame clones only, minus some. This table holds approximately 33,000 clones, roughly 70% found once. No antigens are known for them. The material sequenced was PBMCs, taken from a glioma patient whose treatment included an IDH1 peptide vaccine. Every receptor here comes from a man aged 35-49 years with glioma. Each CDR3 is given with its conserved first and last residue. The D gene is left open where the match is weak. Clone size appears in some rows only: once, few, many, or a class for an expanded clone.

v_gene: TRBV11-3
abundance: NA
j_gene: TRBJ2-2
d_gene: NA
CDR3nt: TGTGCCAGCAGCTTAGGGAGAAATACCGGGGAGCTGTTTTTT
CDR3aa: CASSLGRNTGELFF

v_gene: TRBV11-2
abundance: few
j_gene: TRBJ2-2
d_gene: NA
CDR3nt: TGTGCCAGCAGCTACTCGGGTCTCGAAAACACCGGGGAGCTGTTTTTT
CDR3aa: CASSYSGLENTGELFF

v_gene: TRBV7-8
abundance: NA
j_gene: TRBJ2-1
d_gene: NA
CDR3nt: TGTGCCAGCAGTTACAGCTCCTACAATGAGCAGTTCTTC
CDR3aa: CASSYSSYNEQFF

v_gene: TRBV5-1
abundance: NA
j_gene: TRBJ2-1
d_gene: NA
CDR3nt: TGCGCCAGCAGCTTGGAACCCAACAATGAGCAGTTCTTC
CDR3aa: CASSLEPNNEQFF

v_gene: TRBV29-1
abundance: NA
j_gene: TRBJ1-2
d_gene: NA
CDR3nt: TGCAGCGTTGAAACCCTAACGGAGGCCTATGGCTACACCTTC
CDR3aa: CSVETLTEAYGYTF

v_gene: TRBV6-4
abundance: NA
j_gene: TRBJ2-3
d_gene: TRBD1
CDR3nt: TGTGCCAGCAGTGACGGACAGGGGCCGACAGATACGCAGTATTTT
CDR3aa: CASSDGQGPTDTQYF

v_gene: TRBV5-5
abundance: NA
j_gene: TRBJ1-5
d_gene: NA
CDR3nt: TGTGCCAGCAGCTTAAGGGGGATTAGCAATCAGCCCCAGCATTTT
CDR3aa: CASSLRGISNQPQHF

v_gene: TRBV6-1
abundance: NA
j_gene: TRBJ1-1
d_gene: TRBD1
CDR3nt: TGTGCCAGCAGGAGACAGGGAATCAACACTGAAGCTTTCTTT
CDR3aa: CASRRQGINTEAFF

v_gene: TRBV11-2
abundance: once
j_gene: TRBJ2-2
d_gene: TRBD1
CDR3nt: TGTGCCAGCAGCCTCCAGGACAGGGGCCCCCGGGGCGGGGAGCTGTTTTTT
CDR3aa: CASSLQDRGPRGGELFF

v_gene: TRBV10-2
abundance: NA
j_gene: TRBJ2-2
d_gene: TRBD2
CDR3nt: TGCGCCAGCAGTCCTCACCTCAGCGGGAGTCGAACCGGGGAGCTGTTTTTT
CDR3aa: CASSPHLSGSRTGELFF

v_gene: TRBV7-2
abundance: medium-sized
j_gene: TRBJ1-5
d_gene: NA
CDR3nt: TGTGCCAGCAGCCGCGACAATCAGCCCCAGCATTTT
CDR3aa: CASSRDNQPQHF

v_gene: TRBV5-1
abundance: NA
j_gene: TRBJ1-1
d_gene: TRBD1
CDR3nt: TGCGCCAGCAGCCGTCAGGGGGCGAACACTGAAGCTTTCTTT
CDR3aa: CASSRQGANTEAFF

v_gene: TRBV19
abundance: NA
j_gene: TRBJ1-4
d_gene: NA
CDR3nt: TGTGCCAGTAGTGGGCGGGTCGACGGAAATGAAAAACTGTTTTTT
CDR3aa: CASSGRVDGNEKLFF

v_gene: TRBV19
abundance: NA
j_gene: TRBJ2-1
d_gene: TRBD2
CDR3nt: TGTGCCAGTAGCCCCGAAGTGGGCGGGAGACGAGAGCAGTTCTTC
CDR3aa: CASSPEVGGRREQFF

v_gene: TRBV19
abundance: NA
j_gene: TRBJ1-1
d_gene: NA
CDR3nt: TGTGCCAGTAGCCGACAGATGAACACTGAAGCTTTCTTT
CDR3aa: CASSRQMNTEAFF

v_gene: TRBV7-8
abundance: few
j_gene: TRBJ2-2
d_gene: NA
CDR3nt: TGTGCCAGCAGCTTAGCGACAACCCAGAGCGGGGAGCTGTTTTTT
CDR3aa: CASSLATTQSGELFF

v_gene: TRBV6-1
abundance: NA
j_gene: TRBJ1-5
d_gene: NA
CDR3nt: TGTGCCAGCAGTGGCCAGGGGCTCAATCAGCCCCAGCATTTT
CDR3aa: CASSGQGLNQPQHF

v_gene: TRBV7-8
abundance: NA
j_gene: TRBJ2-7
d_gene: NA
CDR3nt: TGTGCCAGCAGCTTAGATCTGGCGGTCTTAGGGGAGCAGTACTTC
CDR3aa: CASSLDLAVLGEQYF

v_gene: TRBV6-6
abundance: NA
j_gene: TRBJ1-2
d_gene: NA
CDR3nt: TGTGCCAGCAGTTACCACCCAGGGGAGGAGGATGGCTACACCTTC
CDR3aa: CASSYHPGEEDGYTF

v_gene: TRBV27
abundance: NA
j_gene: TRBJ1-2
d_gene: NA
CDR3nt: TGTGCCAGCAGTTTTCAGGGTTACGAAAGTGTCTACACCTTC
CDR3aa: CASSFQGYESVYTF

v_gene: TRBV18
abundance: once
j_gene: TRBJ1-2
d_gene: NA
CDR3nt: TGTGCCAGCTCACCACAGGGGGGTCTCGACTATGGCTACACCTTC
CDR3aa: CASSPQGGLDYGYTF

v_gene: TRBV27
abundance: NA
j_gene: TRBJ1-1
d_gene: NA
CDR3nt: TGTGCCAGCAGTTCCGCAAGGGGCAGGATGAACACTGAAGCTTTCTTT
CDR3aa: CASSSARGRMNTEAFF

v_gene: TRBV28
abundance: NA
j_gene: TRBJ1-2
d_gene: NA
CDR3nt: TGTGCCAGCAGTTTAATTCGTGGTGGCTACACCTTC
CDR3aa: CASSLIRGGYTF

v_gene: TRBV6-5
abundance: NA
j_gene: TRBJ2-1
d_gene: TRBD2
CDR3nt: TGTGCCAGCAGTTACGATAGCGGGAGAGGCAATGAGCAGTTCTTC
CDR3aa: CASSYDSGRGNEQFF

v_gene: TRBV5-1
abundance: NA
j_gene: TRBJ1-1
d_gene: TRBD1
CDR3nt: TGCGCCAGCAGCTGGGGACAGGGTGGGAACACTGAAGCTTTCTTT
CDR3aa: CASSWGQGGNTEAFF

v_gene: TRBV6-5
abundance: many
j_gene: TRBJ1-5
d_gene: NA
CDR3nt: TGTGCCAGCAGAGGTGGGGTCAATCAGCCCCAGCATTTT
CDR3aa: CASRGGVNQPQHF